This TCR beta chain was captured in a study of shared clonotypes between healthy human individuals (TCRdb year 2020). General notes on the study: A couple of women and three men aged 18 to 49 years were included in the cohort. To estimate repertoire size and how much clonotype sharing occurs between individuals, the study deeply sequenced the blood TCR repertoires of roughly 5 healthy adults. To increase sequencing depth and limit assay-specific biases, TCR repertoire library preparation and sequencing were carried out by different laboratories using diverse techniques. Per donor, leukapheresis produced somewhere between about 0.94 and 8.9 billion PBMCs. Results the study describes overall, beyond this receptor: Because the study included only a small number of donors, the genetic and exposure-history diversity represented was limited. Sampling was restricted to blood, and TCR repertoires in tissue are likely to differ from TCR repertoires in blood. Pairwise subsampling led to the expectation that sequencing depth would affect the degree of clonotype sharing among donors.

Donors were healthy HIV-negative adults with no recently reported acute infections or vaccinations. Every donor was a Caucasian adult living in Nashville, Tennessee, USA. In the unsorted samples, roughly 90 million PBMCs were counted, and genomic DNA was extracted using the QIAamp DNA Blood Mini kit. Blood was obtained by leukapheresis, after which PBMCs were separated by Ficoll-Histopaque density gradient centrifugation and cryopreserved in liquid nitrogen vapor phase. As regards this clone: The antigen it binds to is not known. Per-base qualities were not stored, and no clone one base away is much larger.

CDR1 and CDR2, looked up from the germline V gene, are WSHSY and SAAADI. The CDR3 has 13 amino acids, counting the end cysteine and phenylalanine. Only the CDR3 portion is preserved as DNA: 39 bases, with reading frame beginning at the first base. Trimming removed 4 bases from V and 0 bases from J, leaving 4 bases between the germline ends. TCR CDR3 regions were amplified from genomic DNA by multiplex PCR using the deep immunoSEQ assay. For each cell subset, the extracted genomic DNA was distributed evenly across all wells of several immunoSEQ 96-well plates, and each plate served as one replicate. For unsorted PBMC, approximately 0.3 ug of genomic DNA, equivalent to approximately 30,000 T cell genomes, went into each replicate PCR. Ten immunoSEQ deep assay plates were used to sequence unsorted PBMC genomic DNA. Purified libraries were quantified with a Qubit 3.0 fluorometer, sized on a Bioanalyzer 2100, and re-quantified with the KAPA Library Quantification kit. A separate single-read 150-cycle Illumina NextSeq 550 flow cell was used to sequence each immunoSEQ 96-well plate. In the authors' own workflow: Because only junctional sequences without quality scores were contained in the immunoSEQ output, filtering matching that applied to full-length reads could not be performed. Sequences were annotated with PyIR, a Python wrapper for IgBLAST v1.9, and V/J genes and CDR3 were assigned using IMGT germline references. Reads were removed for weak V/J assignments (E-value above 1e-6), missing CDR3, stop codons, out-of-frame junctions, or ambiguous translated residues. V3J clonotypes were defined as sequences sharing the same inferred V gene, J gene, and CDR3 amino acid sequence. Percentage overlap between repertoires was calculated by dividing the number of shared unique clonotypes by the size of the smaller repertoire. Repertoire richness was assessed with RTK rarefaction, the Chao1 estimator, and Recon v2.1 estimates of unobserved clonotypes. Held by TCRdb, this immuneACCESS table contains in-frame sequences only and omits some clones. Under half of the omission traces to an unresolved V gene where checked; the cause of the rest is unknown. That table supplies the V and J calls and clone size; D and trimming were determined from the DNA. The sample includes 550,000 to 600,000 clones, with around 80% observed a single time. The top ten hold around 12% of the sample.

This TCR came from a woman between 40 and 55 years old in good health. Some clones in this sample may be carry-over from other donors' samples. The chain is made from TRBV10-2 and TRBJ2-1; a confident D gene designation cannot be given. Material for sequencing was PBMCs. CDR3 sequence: CASSGGSYNEQFF. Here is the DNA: TGCGCCAGCAGTGGTGGCTCCTACAATGAGCAGTTCTTC.